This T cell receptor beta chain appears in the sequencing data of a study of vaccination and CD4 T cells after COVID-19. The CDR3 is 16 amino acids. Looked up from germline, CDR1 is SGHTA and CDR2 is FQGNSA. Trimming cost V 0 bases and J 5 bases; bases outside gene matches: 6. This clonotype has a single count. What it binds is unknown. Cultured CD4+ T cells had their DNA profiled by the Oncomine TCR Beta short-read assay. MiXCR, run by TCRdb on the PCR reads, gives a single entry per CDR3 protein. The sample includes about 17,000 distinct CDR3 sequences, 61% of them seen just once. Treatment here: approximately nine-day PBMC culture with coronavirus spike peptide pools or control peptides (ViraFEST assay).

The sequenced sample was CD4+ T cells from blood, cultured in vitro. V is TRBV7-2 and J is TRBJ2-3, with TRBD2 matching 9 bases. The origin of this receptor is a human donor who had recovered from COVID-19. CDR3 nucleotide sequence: TGTGCCAGCAGCTTAGCGCTGGGTAGCGGGAGAGATACGCAGTATTTT. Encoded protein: CASSLALGSGRDTQYF. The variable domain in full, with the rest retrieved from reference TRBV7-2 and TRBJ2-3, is GAGVSQSPSNKVTEKGKDVELRCDPISGHTALYWYRQSLGQGLEFLIYFQGNSAPDKSGLPSDRFSAERTGGSVSTLTIQRTQQEDSAVYLCASSLALGSGRDTQYFGPGTRLTVL.